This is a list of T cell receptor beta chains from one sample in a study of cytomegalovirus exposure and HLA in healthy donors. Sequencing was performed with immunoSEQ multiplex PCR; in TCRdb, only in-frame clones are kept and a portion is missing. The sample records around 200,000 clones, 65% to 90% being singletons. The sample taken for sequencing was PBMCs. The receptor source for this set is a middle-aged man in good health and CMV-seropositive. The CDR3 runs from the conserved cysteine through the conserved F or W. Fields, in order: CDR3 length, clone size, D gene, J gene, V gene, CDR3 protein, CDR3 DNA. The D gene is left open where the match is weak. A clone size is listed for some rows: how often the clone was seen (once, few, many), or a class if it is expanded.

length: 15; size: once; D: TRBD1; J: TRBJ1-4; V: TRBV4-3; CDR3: CASSDIQGAREKLFF; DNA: TGCGCCAGCAGCGACATACAGGGGGCGCGGGAAAAACTGTTTTTT
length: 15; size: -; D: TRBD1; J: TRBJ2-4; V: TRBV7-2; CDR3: CASNQGRGGPGIQYF; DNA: TGTGCCAGCAACCAGGGGAGAGGGGGCCCGGGAATTCAGTACTTC
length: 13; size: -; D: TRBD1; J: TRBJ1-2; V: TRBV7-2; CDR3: CASSPDRVYGYTF; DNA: TGTGCCAGCAGCCCGGACAGGGTTTATGGCTACACCTTC
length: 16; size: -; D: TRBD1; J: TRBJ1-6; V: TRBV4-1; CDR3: CASSQFQQGANSPLHF; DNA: TGCGCCAGCAGCCAATTTCAACAGGGGGCTAATTCACCCCTCCACTTT
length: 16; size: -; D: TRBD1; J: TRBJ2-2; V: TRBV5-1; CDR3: CASARGDRGNTGELFF; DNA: TGCGCCAGCGCGCGTGGGGACAGGGGTAACACCGGGGAGCTGTTTTTT
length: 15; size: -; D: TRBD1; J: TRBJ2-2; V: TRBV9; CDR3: CASRYGQGYTGELFF; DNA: TGTGCCAGCAGATACGGACAGGGGTACACCGGGGAGCTGTTTTTT
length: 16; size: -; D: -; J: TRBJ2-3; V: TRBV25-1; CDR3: CASSGWTGRVTDTQYF; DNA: TGTGCCAGCAGTGGGTGGACAGGGAGGGTGACAGATACGCAGTATTTT
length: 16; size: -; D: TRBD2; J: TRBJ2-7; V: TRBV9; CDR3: CASSPSTSGGIYEQYF; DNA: TGTGCCAGCAGCCCCTCTACTAGCGGGGGCATCTACGAGCAGTACTTC
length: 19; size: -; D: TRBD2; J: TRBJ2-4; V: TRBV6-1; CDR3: CASSEAPTSGHPAKNIQYF; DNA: TGTGCCAGCAGTGAAGCGCCAACTAGCGGCCACCCAGCCAAAAACATTCAGTACTTC
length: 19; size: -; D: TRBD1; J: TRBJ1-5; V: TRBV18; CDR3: CASSPSPSGTGRNNQPQHF; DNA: TGTGCCAGCTCACCCTCCCCGTCCGGGACAGGGAGGAACAATCAGCCCCAGCATTTT
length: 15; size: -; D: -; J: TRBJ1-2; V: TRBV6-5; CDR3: CASSYSFGSSGGYTF; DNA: TGTGCCAGCAGTTACTCTTTCGGGTCCTCGGGGGGCTACACCTTC
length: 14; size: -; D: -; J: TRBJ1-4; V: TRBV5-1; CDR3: CASSLEGGSEKLFF; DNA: TGCGCCAGCAGCTTGGAGGGGGGGTCAGAAAAACTGTTTTTT
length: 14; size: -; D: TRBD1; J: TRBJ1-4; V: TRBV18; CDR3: CASSRTGYNEKLFF; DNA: TGTGCCAGCTCACGGACAGGCTATAATGAAAAACTGTTTTTT
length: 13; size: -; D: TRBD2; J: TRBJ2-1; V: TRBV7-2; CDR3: CASSSLADNEQFF; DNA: TGTGCCAGCAGCTCACTAGCGGATAATGAGCAGTTCTTC
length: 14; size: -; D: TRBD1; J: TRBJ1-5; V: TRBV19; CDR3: CASSGQGSNQPQHF; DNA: TGTGCCAGTAGCGGACAGGGCAGCAATCAGCCCCAGCATTTT
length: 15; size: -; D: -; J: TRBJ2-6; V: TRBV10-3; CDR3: CAISDQGFGANVLTF; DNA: TGTGCCATCAGTGATCAGGGTTTTGGGGCCAACGTCCTGACTTTC
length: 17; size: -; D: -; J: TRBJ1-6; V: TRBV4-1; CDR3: CASSQDQGATHNSPLHF; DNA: TGCGCCAGCAGCCAAGATCAAGGAGCGACCCACAATTCACCCCTCCACTTT
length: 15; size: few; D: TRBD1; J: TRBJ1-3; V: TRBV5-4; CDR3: CASSEDRTAGNTIYF; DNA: TGTGCCAGCAGCGAGGACAGGACGGCTGGAAACACCATATATTTT
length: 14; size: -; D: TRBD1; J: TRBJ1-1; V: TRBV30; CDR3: CAWSPGQVNTEAFF; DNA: TGTGCCTGGAGTCCCGGACAGGTAAACACTGAAGCTTTCTTT
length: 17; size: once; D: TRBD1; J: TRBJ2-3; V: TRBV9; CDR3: CASSVSGTGARTDTQYF; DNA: TGTGCCAGCAGCGTTTCGGGGACAGGGGCGCGCACAGATACGCAGTATTTT
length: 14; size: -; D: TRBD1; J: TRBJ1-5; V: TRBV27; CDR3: CASSFKGASQPQHF; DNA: TGTGCCAGCAGTTTTAAGGGGGCTAGTCAGCCCCAGCATTTT
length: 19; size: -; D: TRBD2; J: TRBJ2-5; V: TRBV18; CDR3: CASSPIRATIGGRRETQYF; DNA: TGTGCCAGCTCACCAATTCGGGCCACTATCGGGGGGAGGCGAGAGACCCAGTACTTC
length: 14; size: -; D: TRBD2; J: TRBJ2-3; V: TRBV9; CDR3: CASAAGGSTDTQYF; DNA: TGTGCCAGCGCCGCGGGGGGCAGCACAGATACGCAGTATTTT
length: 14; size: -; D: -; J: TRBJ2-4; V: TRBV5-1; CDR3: CASSLALAKNIQYF; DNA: TGCGCCAGCAGCTTAGCACTAGCCAAAAACATTCAGTACTTC
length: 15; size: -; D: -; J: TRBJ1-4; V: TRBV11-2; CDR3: CASSPTGNTNEKLFF; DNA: TGTGCCAGCAGCCCTACGGGGAACACTAATGAAAAACTGTTTTTT
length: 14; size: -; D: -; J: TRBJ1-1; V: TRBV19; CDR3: CASSHDAGNTEAFF; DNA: TGTGCCAGTAGTCATGACGCGGGGAACACTGAAGCTTTCTTT
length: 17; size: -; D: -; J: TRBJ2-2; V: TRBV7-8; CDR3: CASSPLRIQVKIGELFF; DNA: TGTGCCAGCAGCCCATTACGGATACAGGTCAAGATCGGGGAGCTGTTTTTT
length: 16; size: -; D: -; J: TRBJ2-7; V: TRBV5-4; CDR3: CASSLGIGGVPSEQYF; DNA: TGTGCCAGCAGCTTGGGAATAGGCGGGGTGCCCTCCGAGCAGTACTTC
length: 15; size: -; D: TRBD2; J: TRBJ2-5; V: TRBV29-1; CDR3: CSVDGSSGARETQYF; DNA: TGCAGCGTTGATGGCTCCAGCGGGGCTCGAGAGACCCAGTACTTC
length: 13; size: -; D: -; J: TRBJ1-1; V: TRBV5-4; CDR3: CACREQPNTEAFF; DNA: TGTGCCTGTAGGGAGCAGCCGAACACTGAAGCTTTCTTT
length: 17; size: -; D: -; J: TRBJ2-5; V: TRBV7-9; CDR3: CASSSPPSARRLETQYF; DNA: TGTGCCAGCAGTTCCCCCCCTAGCGCCCGGCGGCTAGAGACCCAGTACTTC
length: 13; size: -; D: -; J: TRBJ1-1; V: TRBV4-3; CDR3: CASSRQVHTEAFF; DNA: TGCGCCAGCAGCCGACAGGTTCACACTGAAGCTTTCTTT
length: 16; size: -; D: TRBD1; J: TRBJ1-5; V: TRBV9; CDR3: CASSEGTGGRNQPQHF; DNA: TGTGCCAGCAGCGAGGGGACAGGGGGTCGCAATCAGCCCCAGCATTTT
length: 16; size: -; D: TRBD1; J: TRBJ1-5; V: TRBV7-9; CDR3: CASSLGDRGGNQPQHF; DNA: TGTGCCAGCAGCTTAGGGGACAGGGGAGGCAATCAGCCCCAGCATTTT
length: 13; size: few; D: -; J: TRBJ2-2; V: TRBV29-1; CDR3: CSVQVGRAGELFF; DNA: TGCAGCGTCCAGGTCGGGCGGGCCGGGGAGCTGTTTTTT
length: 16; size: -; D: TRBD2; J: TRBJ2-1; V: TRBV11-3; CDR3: CASSLRGGGTYNEQFF; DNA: TGTGCCAGCAGCTTACGCGGGGGGGGGACCTACAATGAGCAGTTCTTC
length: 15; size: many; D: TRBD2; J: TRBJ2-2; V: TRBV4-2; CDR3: CASSQDQAGGGELFF; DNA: TGTGCCAGCAGCCAAGATCAGGCGGGAGGCGGGGAGCTGTTTTTT